What follows are 30 T cell receptor beta chains derived from one specimen sequenced in a study of cytomegalovirus exposure and HLA in healthy donors. Assay: immunoSEQ multiplex PCR; the TCRdb copy retains only in-frame clones and omits some. The profile shows about 48,000 clones, over 75% of them singletons. The sample comprised PBMCs. The receptors derive from a woman in her 30s in good health and CMV-seronegative.

This clone occurred a few times. This chain joins TRBV28 and TRBJ1-1; D possibly corresponds to TRBD1 (6 bases). The CDR3 covers 14 residues. From germline, CDR1 is MDHEN and CDR2 SYDVKM. V was trimmed by 4 bases and J by 6 bases, leaving 15 bases between them. CDR3 in amino acids: CASSSQGEGAEAFF. The CDR3 nucleotides read TGTGCCAGCAGTTCACAGGGAGAAGGGGCTGAAGCTTTCTTT.

The chain joins TRBV19 to TRBJ1-5; no clear D. The germline gives CDR1 LNHDA, CDR2 SQIVND (reference sequence). This CDR3 contains 13 residues. Trimming removed 5 bases from V and 5 bases from J, with 10 bases in between. The DNA for the CDR3 is TGTGCCAGTAGTGCGTCCGTCTATCAGCCCCAGCATTTT. As protein: CASSASVYQPQHF.

V gene TRBV7-2 combines with J gene TRBJ2-1, with 7 bases identical to TRBD2. CDR3 size: 14 residues. The ends lost 9 bases at V and 5 bases at J; junction bases unmatched: 10. Germline V gene sequence: CDR1 SGHTA, CDR2 FQGNSA. CDR3 in amino acids: CASRGGRPNNEQFF. CDR3 nucleotides: TGTGCCAGTAGGGGCGGGAGACCTAACAATGAGCAGTTCTTC.

The chain recombines TRBV5-5 with TRBJ1-5; D call uncertain. The CDR3 runs to 15 residues. Germline CDR1 reads SGHKS; CDR2 reads YYEKEE (reference sequence). The V end was cut by 3 bases, the J end by 4 bases, with 14 bases between. CDR3 region: CASSSRSDGNQPQHF. The CDR3 coding sequence is TGTGCCAGCAGCTCTAGATCCGACGGGAATCAGCCCCAGCATTTT.

The rearrangement links TRBV9 to TRBJ1-3; the D gene is possibly TRBD1 (6 bases). The CDR3 consists of 13 residues. The germline V and J ends were trimmed by 2 bases and 8 bases, with 11 bases remaining between them. Germline loops: CDR1 SGDLS, CDR2 YYNGEE. This CDR3 is CASSVGQSDTIYF. The CDR3 DNA follows: TGTGCCAGCAGCGTTGGACAGTCGGACACCATATATTTT.

The V call is TRBV7-7, the J call TRBJ2-3; unclear D gene. CDR1 and CDR2 (germline): SSHAT, FNYEAQ (reference sequence). V was shortened by 5 bases and J by 2 bases, with 8 bases between the two germline ends. The CDR3 loop spans 13 amino acids. The CDR3 here is CASSPRATDTQYF. The CDR3 coding sequence is TGTGCCAGCAGCCCACGAGCCACAGATACGCAGTATTTT.

The J gene is TRBJ2-1, the V gene TRBV7-2; D remains ambiguous. The length of the CDR3 is 12 residues. The V gene's germline CDR1 is SGHTA and CDR2 FQGNSA. The V and J ends lost 5 bases and 9 bases respectively, with 11 bases between them. In DNA form, the CDR3 reads TGTGCCAGCAGCCCACGACTCGGTGAGCAGTTCTTC. It translates to CASSPRLGEQFF.

This chain joins TRBV6-1 and TRBJ1-3; the D gene is possibly TRBD1 (6 bases). Germline values: CDR1 MNHNS, CDR2 SASEGT. V was cut by 3 bases and J by 2 bases, with 17 bases left in between. The CDR3 has 17 residues. Here the CDR3 reads CASSEGAGVDTGNTIYF. The CDR3, as DNA: TGTGCCAGCAGTGAGGGGGCAGGGGTAGATACTGGAAACACCATATATTTT.

The gene calls are TRBV5-1 and TRBJ1-1, with D uncertain. Trimming stripped 3 bases from V and 2 bases from J, with 14 bases between. Germline V lookup: CDR1 SGHRS, CDR2 YFSETQ. The CDR3 spans 15 residues. CDR3 nucleotides: TGCGCCAGCAGCTCAGAGCGCCGAGGAAACACTGAAGCTTTCTTT. Translated: CASSSERRGNTEAFF.

The chain recombines TRBV6-1 with TRBJ1-1; unclear D gene. The CDR3 runs 14 residues. V gave up 3 bases and J gave up 3 bases, with 11 bases separating them. Germline values: CDR1 MNHNS, CDR2 SASEGT. The CDR3: CASSELGWDTEAFF. The CDR3 DNA follows: TGTGCCAGCAGTGAGCTAGGATGGGACACTGAAGCTTTCTTT.

V usage is TRBV11-2 and J usage is TRBJ2-7; 7 nucleotides line up with TRBD2. The CDR3 has 14 amino acids. Germline V gives CDR1 SGHAT, CDR2 FQNNGV. V lost 5 bases and J lost 7; bases outside the gene matches: 11. DNA of the CDR3: TGTGCCAGCAGCGCGAAGGGACTAACTGGGGAGCAGTACTTC. Protein product: CASSAKGLTGEQYF.

The V call is TRBV6-5, the J call TRBJ2-2; D gene uncertain. Germline lookup yields CDR1 MNHEY and CDR2 SVGAGI. Trimming left V 2 bases short and J 4 bases short, with 11 bases between. This CDR3 is 15 amino acids long. The CDR3 region is CASSYESSSTGELFF. The CDR3 coding sequence is TGTGCCAGCAGTTACGAATCGAGTAGCACCGGGGAGCTGTTTTTT.

The chain employs TRBV27 and TRBJ1-2; D gene ambiguous. The CDR3 totals 16 residues. V was pared by 0 bases and J by 4 bases, with 15 bases between. CDR1 is MNHEY and CDR2 is SMNVEV in the germline V gene (reference sequence). DNA of the CDR3: TGTGCCAGCAGTTTATCAGGGTTAGGAGGCATCTATGGCTACACCTTC. As protein: CASSLSGLGGIYGYTF.

The chain joins TRBV29-1 to TRBJ2-5; D perhaps matches TRBD2 (6 bases). Germline V gene data show CDR1 as SQVTM and CDR2 as ANQGSEA. Trimming took off 1 base at V and 0 bases at J, with 21 bases between the two ends. CDR3 length: 18 residues. This CDR3 is CSVEAGEERDRYQETQYF. CDR3 nucleotide sequence: TGCAGCGTTGAAGCGGGAGAGGAGAGAGACCGGTACCAAGAGACCCAGTACTTC.

V and J are TRBV5-4 and TRBJ2-7; weak D call: TRBD2 (6 bases). The V and J ends lost 4 bases and 3 bases respectively, with 14 bases between them. Per germline, CDR1 SGHNT and CDR2 YYREEE (reference sequence). CDR3 length: 14 amino acids. The CDR3 loop reads CASSLGTSYYEQYF. The CDR3 DNA is TGTGCCAGCAGCCTAGGGACTTCTTACTACGAGCAGTACTTC.

The V call is TRBV28, the J call TRBJ2-5; D is ambiguous. V gave up 6 bases and J gave up 5 bases, with 7 bases separating them. CDR1 and CDR2 from the germline V gene are MDHEN and SYDVKM. This CDR3 comprises 11 residues. Here the CDR3 DNA reads TGTGCCAGCAGGGTACGGGAGACCCAGTACTTC. Its translation: CASRVRETQYF.

This sequence joins TRBV19 and TRBJ1-5; TRBD1 matches 9 bases. Trimming removed 3 bases from V and 4 bases from J; junction bases left unmatched: 4. Germline V lookup: CDR1 LNHDA, CDR2 SQIVND (reference sequence). The CDR3 has 15 residues. The CDR3 reads CASSMWGQGNQPQHF. Here the CDR3 DNA reads TGTGCCAGTAGTATGTGGGGACAGGGTAATCAGCCCCAGCATTTT.

The gene calls are TRBV18 and TRBJ2-2; D is possibly TRBD2 (5 bases). Germline assignment: CDR1 KGHSH and CDR2 LQKENI. V lost 2 bases and J 0 bases, leaving 10 bases between the germline ends. The CDR3 extends over 16 amino acids. The CDR3 sequence is CASSPTGSSNTGELFF. In nucleotides, the CDR3 is TGTGCCAGCTCACCAACGGGGAGCTCGAACACCGGGGAGCTGTTTTTT.

The genes are TRBV6-5 and TRBJ2-1; 10 bases are a match to TRBD2. The CDR3 loop spans 13 amino acids. The trim removed 8 bases at V and 5 bases at J, leaving 3 bases unmatched. The germline gives CDR1 MNHEY, CDR2 SVGAGI. CDR3 DNA: TGTGCCAGCGGGACTAGCGAGAACAATGAGCAGTTCTTC. It translates to CASGTSENNEQFF.

Only one count was recorded for this clone. The J gene is TRBJ2-7, the V gene TRBV29-1; weak D call: TRBD1 (6 bases). CDR3 length: 13 residues. The V gene's germline CDR1 is SQVTM and CDR2 ANQGSEA. Trimming took off 4 bases at V and 3 bases at J, with 13 bases between the two ends. This CDR3 is CSVGAGVDYEQYF. Here the CDR3 DNA reads TGCAGCGTTGGGGCAGGGGTAGACTACGAGCAGTACTTC.

In its sample, this clone was seen once. V gene TRBV11-3 combines with J gene TRBJ1-1; D remains ambiguous. The V end was cut by 2 bases, the J end by 1 base, with 5 bases between. This CDR3 has 13 amino acids. Looked up from germline, CDR1 is SGHNT and CDR2 is YENEEA. CDR3 residues: CASSLQRNTEAFF. Here the CDR3 DNA reads TGTGCCAGCAGCTTACAGCGGAACACTGAAGCTTTCTTT.

The chain couples TRBV6-5 to TRBJ2-3; D perhaps matches TRBD2 (6 bases). Germline-derived CDR1 and CDR2 are MNHEY and SVGAGI. This CDR3 has 15 amino acids. V was cut by 6 bases and J by 4 bases, with 17 bases left in between. CDR3 coding DNA: TGTGCCAGCAGGGGGGATGGGGGAGGCCCAGATACGCAGTATTTT. It encodes CASRGDGGGPDTQYF.

Only one count was recorded for this clone. V is TRBV5-1 and J is TRBJ2-1; weak D call: TRBD2 (5 bases). This CDR3 is 15 amino acids long. V lost 5 bases and J lost 2, with 14 bases in between. Looked up from germline, CDR1 is SGHRS and CDR2 is YFSETQ. The CDR3 loop reads CASSHLGEPYNEQFF. The CDR3 DNA sequence: TGCGCCAGCAGTCATCTTGGGGAGCCCTACAATGAGCAGTTCTTC.

DNA of the CDR3: TGCGCCAGCAGCGTGGGACAGGGGGGAGGCGAGCAGTACTTC. Translated: CASSVGQGGGEQYF. The chain combines TRBV5-1 with TRBJ2-7; TRBD1 aligns across 11 bases. The germline V gene encodes CDR1 SGHRS and CDR2 YFSETQ. J was trimmed by 6 bases and V by 4 bases; bases with no gene match: 6. The CDR3 totals 14 residues.

The chain recombines TRBV4-2 with TRBJ2-1; 8 positions match TRBD1. CDR3 length: 16 amino acids. With 3 bases clipped from V and 4 bases from J, the junction kept 8 bases outside the gene matches. CDR1 LGHNA and CDR2 YNFKEQ come from the germline V gene. CDR3 sequence (DNA): TGTGCCAGCAGCCAGGGCCCGGGACAGGATTACAATGAGCAGTTCTTC. Protein product: CASSQGPGQDYNEQFF.

The chain has TRBV13 and TRBJ1-1, with D possibly TRBD1 on 6 matching bases. The V end lost 6 bases, the J end lost 3 bases, and 17 bases lay between the germline ends. CDR1 is PRHDT, CDR2 FYEKMQ, per germline (reference sequence). The CDR3 has 15 amino acids. The CDR3 DNA follows: TGTGCCAGCAGTCGGTGGAACAGGGAAGACACTGAAGCTTTCTTT. Amino acids: CASSRWNREDTEAFF. Using reference TRBV13 and TRBJ1-1 for the parts outside the CDR3, the full variable domain is AAGVIQSPRHLIKEKRETATLKCYPIPRHDTVYWYQQGPGQDPQFLISFYEKMQSDKGSIPDRFSAQQFSDYHSELNMSSLELGDSALYFCASSRWNREDTEAFFGQGTRLTVV.

V gene TRBV11-2 combines with J gene TRBJ2-1; 11 nucleotides line up with TRBD2. This CDR3 has 16 residues. Trimming removed 5 bases from V and 8 bases from J; junction bases left unmatched: 11. Germline values: CDR1 SGHAT, CDR2 FQNNGV. The CDR3 protein is CASSLGGRTSGHEQFF. The DNA for the CDR3 is TGTGCCAGCAGCCTCGGCGGAAGGACTAGCGGGCATGAGCAGTTCTTC.

The chain couples TRBV30 to TRBJ1-3, with 9 bases lining up with TRBD1. The CDR3 runs 15 residues. Germline values: CDR1 GTSNPN, CDR2 SVGIG (reference sequence). The ends lost 1 base at V and 7 bases at J; junction bases unmatched: 8. CDR3 sequence: CAWSGNRGLGNTIYF. The CDR3 bases are TGTGCCTGGAGTGGAAACAGGGGGCTCGGGAACACCATATATTTT.

V usage is TRBV5-1 and J usage is TRBJ2-7; 11 bases map to TRBD2. The CDR3 sequence is 18 residues long. V lost 5 bases and J lost 1; bases outside the gene matches: 14. Germline values: CDR1 SGHRS, CDR2 YFSETQ. CDR3 sequence reads: CASRQGLAGFAPSYEQYF. The DNA of the CDR3 is TGCGCCAGCAGGCAAGGACTAGCGGGTTTTGCTCCATCCTACGAGCAGTACTTC.

This chain links TRBV18 with TRBJ1-2, with 10 bases identical to TRBD1. Germline CDR1 is KGHSH and CDR2 is LQKENI. The CDR3 is made up of 15 amino acids. V shed 6 bases, J shed 6 bases, and the junction held 10 bases outside the gene matches. The CDR3 spells CASSPRADRGHGYTF. CDR3 coding DNA: TGTGCCAGCTCCCCCCGGGCCGACAGGGGGCATGGCTACACCTTC.